Following are 21 T cell receptor beta chains from one sample sequenced in a study of blood T cells in healthy people across ages (dated by TCRdb to about 2015). The library was built by means of 5' RACE. Data came from an Illumina HiSeq 2500. The second PCR ran for about 7 to 11 cycles and used a J-beta primer mix along with a sample-barcoded 5' primer. TCRdb reprocessing: public reads trimmed at Q25 with fastp, clones called with MiXCR, in-frame beta chains kept. All rows with the same CDR3 protein become a single entry with the most common DNA and genes. The sample includes roughly 1,700,000 distinct CDR3 sequences, with about 30% observed a single time. The biggest ten clones account for roughly 8% of the sample. The sample consisted of blood. These TCRs come from a woman aged 30 to 39 in good health.

This clonotype was detected only a few times. The chain is built from TRBV12-3 or TRBV12-4 and TRBJ1-2; D not certain. V was trimmed by 3 bases and J by 6 bases, leaving 11 bases between them. There are 13 residues in the CDR3. The CDR3 spells CASSLGPRNGYTF. The CDR3 region has the DNA TGTGCCAGCAGTTTGGGCCCGCGGAATGGCTACACCTTC.

This chain links TRBV18 with TRBJ2-4; D could derive from TRBD1 or TRBD2 (6 bases each). The CDR3 contains 17 residues. Germline V gene sequence: CDR1 KGHSH, CDR2 LQKENI. V dropped 3 bases and J dropped 12 bases, with 27 bases sitting between them. CDR3 amino acids: CASSPTISTGAWVSQYF. The CDR3 bases are TGTGCCAGCTCACCGACGATCTCGACGGGGGCCTGGGTCTCTCAGTACTTC.

This clonotype occurred a few times. V gene TRBV20-1 combines with J gene TRBJ2-7; D unclear. CDR1 and CDR2 (germline): DFQATT, SNEGSKA (reference sequence). Deletions cut 5 bases from V and 2 bases from J, with 7 bases between. This CDR3 region has 11 residues. CDR3 sequence (DNA): TGCAGTGCTGAAAGGACCTACGAGCAGTACTTC. It translates to CSAERTYEQYF.

This clonotype has just a few counts. A read error may produce the germline difference seen at one junction end. The chain carries TRBV5-6 and TRBJ2-7; no firm D call. The CDR3 consists of 12 residues. Germline CDR1 and CDR2: SGHDT and YYEEEE. For the CDR3, the DNA is TGTGCCAGCAGCACCCCTTCCTCCGAGCAGTACTTC. This sequence encodes CASSTPSSEQYF.

In this sample, this clonotype turned up once. The junction does not match germline at one end; this may be a read error. The rearrangement joins TRBV12-3 or TRBV12-4 to TRBJ1-5; D not resolved. The CDR3 is made up of 14 amino acids. The CDR3, as DNA: TGTACCAGCAGTTTAAGCAGCACTAATCAGCCCCAGCATTTT. Translation: CTSSLSSTNQPQHF.

About this clonotype itself: A much larger clone sits a single nucleotide away, making a read error possible. The chain carries TRBV5-8 and TRBJ2-7; D is uncertain. The CDR3 totals 13 residues. Germline CDR1 SGHTS, CDR2 YDEGEE. Trimming removed 7 bases from V and 7 bases from J, with 18 bases in between. As DNA, the CDR3 is TGTGCCAGCCACTTATTTATACGCAATGAGCAGTACTTC. It codes for CASHLFIRNEQYF.

The chain combines TRBV18 with TRBJ1-1; a possible D gene is TRBD1 (6 bases). This CDR3 has 16 residues. The germline V gene encodes CDR1 KGHSH and CDR2 LQKENI. The ends were cut back, 0 bases at V and 4 bases at J, with 15 bases in the middle. CDR3 sequence (DNA): TGTGCCAGCTCACCACCAACAGGGCTGGTGAGCACTGAAGCTTTCTTT. Encoded protein: CASSPPTGLVSTEAFF.

This clonotype has at least ten counts. V usage is TRBV20-1 and J usage is TRBJ2-7; no clear D gene. The CDR3 is made up of 11 amino acids. Trimming removed 6 bases from V and 4 bases from J, with 10 bases in between. The germline V gene encodes CDR1 DFQATT and CDR2 SNEGSKA (reference sequence). This chain's CDR3 is CSANSLYEQYF. In nucleotides, the CDR3 is TGCAGTGCCAATTCCCTTTACGAGCAGTACTTC.

This clonotype was counted once. This sequence joins TRBV9 and TRBJ2-1; 8 bases align to TRBD2. The CDR3 extends over 16 amino acids. The ends lost 4 bases at V and 7 bases at J; junction bases unmatched: 13. From germline, CDR1 is SGDLS and CDR2 YYNGEE. The CDR3 nucleotides read TGTGCCAGCAGCTTCCCACGAGCGGGAGCCGGAAATGAGCAGTTCTTC. As protein: CASSFPRAGAGNEQFF.

In nucleotides, the CDR3 is TGTGCCAGCAGTCCCTCTTACGGTGGGCTAGCCAAAAACATTCAGTACTTC. Its protein is CASSPSYGGLAKNIQYF. The V gene is TRBV25-1, the J gene TRBJ2-4; D call uncertain. CDR1 is MGHDK and CDR2 is SYGVNS in the germline V gene. V was pared by 5 bases and J by 0 bases, with 17 bases between. The CDR3 runs to 17 residues.

This sequence joins TRBV7-9 and TRBJ2-1; D remains unclear. The tail of the sequence fits TRBJ2-7 better, so the J call may be wrong. Per germline, CDR1 SEHNR and CDR2 FQNEAQ (reference sequence). This CDR3 is 11 amino acids long. CDR3 bases: TGTGCCAGCAGGGGTCCCAATGAGCAGTACTTC. Translating it yields CASRGPNEQYF.

The rearrangement uses TRBV5-1 and TRBJ1-1; D not certain. The V end was cut by 2 bases, the J end by 3 bases, with 11 bases between. The CDR3 is made up of 14 amino acids. CDR1 SGHRS and CDR2 YFSETQ come from the germline V gene. CDR3 nucleotide sequence: TGCGCCAGCAGCTTAAACAGCATGGACACTGAAGCTTTCTTT. Translated: CASSLNSMDTEAFF.

This clonotype was seen only a few times. The chain links TRBV20-1 to TRBJ1-2; a weak D match, TRBD1 (6 bases). The CDR3 consists of 14 residues. The V gene lost 0 bases and the J gene lost 4 bases, with 12 bases spanning the gap. Germline CDR1 is DFQATT and CDR2 is SNEGSKA (reference sequence). The CDR3 DNA is TGCAGTGCTAGAGATGCGGGGGGCCCCTATGGCTACACCTTC. Its translation: CSARDAGGPYGYTF.

This clonotype occurred a few times. This chain links TRBV29-1 with TRBJ1-2; the D is unclear. The ends were cut back, 7 bases at V and 2 bases at J, with 17 bases in the middle. CDR1 and CDR2 (germline): SQVTM, ANQGSEA. This CDR3 is built from 14 residues. CDR3 loop: CSAHRGNRNYGYTF. The CDR3 DNA sequence: TGCAGCGCTCACCGGGGAAACCGGAACTATGGCTACACCTTC. Complete variable domain (other parts from reference TRBV29-1 and TRBJ1-2): SAVISQKPSRDICQRGTSLTIQCQVDSQVTMMFWYRQQPGQSLTLIATANQGSEATYESGFVIDKFPISRPNLTFSTLTVSNMSPEDSSIYLCSAHRGNRNYGYTFGSGTRLTVV.

The V call is TRBV28, the J call TRBJ2-1, with 8 bases lining up with TRBD2. The CDR3 is 14 residues long. V gave up 6 bases and J gave up 8 bases; unmatched junction bases: 9. Looked up from germline, CDR1 is MDHEN and CDR2 is SYDVKM. CDR3 sequence: CASRVGGGRDEQFF. The CDR3 coding sequence is TGTGCCAGCAGAGTTGGCGGGGGGCGGGATGAGCAGTTCTTC.

CDR3 in DNA: TGCAGTGCCCCAGCGGGGGCAGAGACCCAGTACTTC. Translated, it gives CSAPAGAETQYF. This rearrangement joins TRBV20-1 to TRBJ2-4, with TRBD2 identical over 8 bases. The assigned J gene may be wrong: the sequence end matches TRBJ2-5 better. Germline-derived CDR1 and CDR2 are DFQATT and SNEGSKA (reference sequence). The CDR3 extends over 12 amino acids.

This clonotype was found many times. The chain recombines TRBV12-3 or TRBV12-4 with TRBJ2-5; 7 bases align to TRBD1. There are 14 residues in the CDR3. Trimming cost V 6 bases and J 4 bases; bases outside gene matches: 8. Here the CDR3 reads CASRTDRVGETQYF. CDR3 nucleotides: TGTGCCAGCAGAACCGACAGGGTAGGAGAGACCCAGTACTTC.

V and J are TRBV11-2 and TRBJ1-6; D is unresolved. There are 13 residues in the CDR3. V lost 5 bases to trimming and J lost 10 bases, with 12 bases between them. Germline CDR1 reads SGHAT; CDR2 reads FQNNGV. The CDR3 protein is CASSLRTLSPLHF. The CDR3 nucleotides are TGTGCCAGCAGCCTCCGGACGTTATCACCCCTCCACTTT.

The chain has TRBV7-9 and TRBJ2-1; 11 bases map to TRBD2. V shed 2 bases and J 5 bases; nucleotides not matched to a gene: 8. This CDR3 spans 17 amino acids. Per germline, CDR1 SEHNR and CDR2 FQNEAQ (reference sequence). This CDR3 reads CASSLIPSGRRNNEQFF. CDR3 coding DNA: TGTGCCAGCAGCTTAATCCCTAGCGGGAGGAGGAACAATGAGCAGTTCTTC.

The chain carries TRBV10-3 and TRBJ2-7, with D maybe TRBD2 (5 bases). The germline gives CDR1 ENHRY, CDR2 SYGVKD. CDR3 size: 14 residues. V lost 4 bases to trimming and J lost 6 bases, with 16 bases between them. CDR3 sequence (DNA): TGTGCCATCAGTGTTTCACAGCCGGGGAGCGAGCAGTACTTC. Its translation is CAISVSQPGSEQYF.

Many counts were recorded for this clonotype. V is TRBV7-9 and J is TRBJ2-1; the D is unclear. The CDR3 consists of 13 residues. CDR1 and CDR2 from the germline V gene are SEHNR and FQNEAQ (reference sequence). Trimming left V 5 bases short and J 6 bases short, with 11 bases between. In nucleotides, the CDR3 is TGTGCCAGCAGCATCCCGTCGAGCAATGAGCAGTTCTTC. Translated, it gives CASSIPSSNEQFF. The full variable domain, rest sourced from reference TRBV7-9 and TRBJ2-1, is DTGVSQNPRHKITKRGQNVTFRCDPISEHNRLYWYRQTLGQGPEFLTYFQNEAQLEKSRLLSDRFSAERPKGSFSTLEIQRTEQGDSAMYLCASSIPSSNEQFFGPGTRLTVL.